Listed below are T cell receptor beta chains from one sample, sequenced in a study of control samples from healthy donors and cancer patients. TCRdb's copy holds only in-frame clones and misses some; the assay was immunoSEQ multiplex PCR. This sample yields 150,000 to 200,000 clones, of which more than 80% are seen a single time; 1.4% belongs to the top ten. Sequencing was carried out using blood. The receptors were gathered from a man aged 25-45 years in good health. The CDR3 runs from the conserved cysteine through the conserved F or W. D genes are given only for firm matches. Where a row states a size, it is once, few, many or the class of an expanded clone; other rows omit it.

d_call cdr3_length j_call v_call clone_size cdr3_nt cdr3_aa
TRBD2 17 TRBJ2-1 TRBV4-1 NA TGCGCCAGCAGCCAAGGGTTGGTAGCGGGAGGCTTCAATGAGCAGTTCTTC CASSQGLVAGGFNEQFF
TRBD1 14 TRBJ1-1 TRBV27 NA TGTGCCAGCAGTCGAGGGACAGGGTCCACTGAAGCTTTCTTT CASSRGTGSTEAFF
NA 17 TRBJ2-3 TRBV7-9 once TGTGCCAGCGGGCAGGGCCTGATGGCAGTCTTCACAGATACGCAGTATTTT CASGQGLMAVFTDTQYF
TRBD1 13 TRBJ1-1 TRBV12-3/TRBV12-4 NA TGTGCCAGCAGTCGGACAGGGGTATCTGAAGCTTTCTTT CASSRTGVSEAFF
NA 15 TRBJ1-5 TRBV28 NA TGTGCCAGCAGTTTAATAGGGTTTAGCAATCAGCCCCAGCATTTT CASSLIGFSNQPQHF
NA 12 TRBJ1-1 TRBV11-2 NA TGTGCCAGCAGCTCGGTGTGGGGGGAAGCTTTCTTT CASSSVWGEAFF
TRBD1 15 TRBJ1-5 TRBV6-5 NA TGTGCCAGCAGTCCCTCAGGGGGTAGCAATCAGCCCCAGCATTTT CASSPSGGSNQPQHF
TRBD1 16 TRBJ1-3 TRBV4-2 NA TGTGCCAGCAGCCAAGATTATGGGACAGCTGGAAACACCATATATTTT CASSQDYGTAGNTIYF
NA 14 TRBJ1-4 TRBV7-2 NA TGTGCCAGCAGCTTCACAGGGAGCAACGAAAAACTGTTTTTT CASSFTGSNEKLFF
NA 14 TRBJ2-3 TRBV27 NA TGTGCCAGCAGTTTATGGAGTAGCACAGATACGCAGTATTTT CASSLWSSTDTQYF
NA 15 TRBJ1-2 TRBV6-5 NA TGTGCCAGCAGTTACTCAAGAGAACGAAACTATGGCTACACCTTC CASSYSRERNYGYTF
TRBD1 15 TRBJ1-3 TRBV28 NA TGTGCCAGCAGTTTGGGCAGGGGGCTTGGAAACACCATATATTTT CASSLGRGLGNTIYF
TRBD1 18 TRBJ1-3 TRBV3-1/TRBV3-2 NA TGTGCCAGCAGCCAACAAATCGGACAGGGTATCTCTGGAAACACCATATATTTT CASSQQIGQGISGNTIYF
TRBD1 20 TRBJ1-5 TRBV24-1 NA TGTGCCACCAGTGACTCTTCGCAACGGCCACAGGGGGCAAACAATCAGCCCCAGCATTTT CATSDSSQRPQGANNQPQHF
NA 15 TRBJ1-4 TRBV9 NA TGTGCCAGCAGCGCCACCGGGGGAATTAATGAAAAACTGTTTTTT CASSATGGINEKLFF
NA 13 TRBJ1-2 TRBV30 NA TGTGCCTGGAGTGCCGGGGGGAATGGGGGGCACACCTTC CAWSAGGNGGHTF
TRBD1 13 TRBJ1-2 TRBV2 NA TGTGCCAGCAGGGGACAGGGGGTTTATGGCTACACCTTC CASRGQGVYGYTF
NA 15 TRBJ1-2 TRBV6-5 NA TGTGCCAGCAGCCGTAAAGGCGACAGTAACTATGGCTACACCTTC CASSRKGDSNYGYTF
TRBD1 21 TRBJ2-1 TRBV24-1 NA TGTGCCACCAGTGATTTACGGACCCCGACAGGGGTGGGTAGCTCCTACAATGAGCAGTTCTTC CATSDLRTPTGVGSSYNEQFF
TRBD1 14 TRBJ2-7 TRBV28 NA TGTGCCAGCAGTCCCGGGGACAGGTCCTACGAGCAGTACTTC CASSPGDRSYEQYF
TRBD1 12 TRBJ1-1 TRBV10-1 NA TGCGCCAGCTTATCCGGGACAGGGGAAGCTTTCTTT CASLSGTGEAFF
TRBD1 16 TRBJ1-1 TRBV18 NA TGTGCCAGCTCACTCTACGGACAGGGGGCGAGCACTGAAGCTTTCTTT CASSLYGQGASTEAFF
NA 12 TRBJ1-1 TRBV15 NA TGTGCCACCAGCAACAGCTTAACTGAAGCTTTCTTT CATSNSLTEAFF
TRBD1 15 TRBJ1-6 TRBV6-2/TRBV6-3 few TGTGCCAGCAGCCCAATTGACAGGGACGACTCACCCCTCCACTTT CASSPIDRDDSPLHF
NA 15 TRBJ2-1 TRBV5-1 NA TGCGCCAGCAGCTTGGCCGGGACCTCCTACAATGAGCAGTTCTTC CASSLAGTSYNEQFF
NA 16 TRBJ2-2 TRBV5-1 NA TGCGCCAGCAGCTCAACGGGGTCAGGGACCACCGGGGAGCTGTTTTTT CASSSTGSGTTGELFF
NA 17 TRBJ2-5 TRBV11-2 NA TGTGCCAGCAGCTTAGTCGGGGACACCCTGTACCAAGAGACCCAGTACTTC CASSLVGDTLYQETQYF
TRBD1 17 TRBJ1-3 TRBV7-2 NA TGTGCCAGCAGCTACTATGGGACAGGGGTCTCTGGAAACACCATATATTTT CASSYYGTGVSGNTIYF
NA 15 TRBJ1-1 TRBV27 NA TGTGCCAGCAGTTTATTTGGGGGTATGAACACTGAAGCTTTCTTT CASSLFGGMNTEAFF
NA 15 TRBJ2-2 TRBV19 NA TGTGCCAGTAGTATAGGACTAGTTTGGGTCGGGGAGCTGTTTTTT CASSIGLVWVGELFF